These 17 T cell receptor beta chains were all obtained from the same sample, sequenced in a study of regulatory and conventional T cells in RAG deficiency. Blood CD4+ CD25-high CD127-low regulatory T cells supplied the genomic DNA template. Here immunoSEQ multiplex PCR was the method, and the copy in TCRdb shows in-frame clones only, minus some. The table lists more than 9,500 clones, around 94% of them singletons. These same data were also listed under a study on regulatory T cells. According to that study: The primer mix had 52 TRBV and 13 TRBJ primers.

The specimen was CD127- CD25+ CD4+ Tregs sorted from blood. These receptors all stem from a human donor in good health.

This clone was found once. This chain uses TRBV4-1 with TRBJ1-2; 7 bases align to TRBD1. Germline trimming cut 2 bases from V and 4 bases from J; bases unmatched to any gene: 7. The length of the CDR3 is 15 residues. Germline CDR1 reads MGHRA; CDR2 reads YSYEKL. CDR3 in DNA: TGCGCCAGCAGCCAACCCGGACAGGCCTTCTATGGCTACACCTTC. It codes for CASSQPGQAFYGYTF.

The rearrangement links TRBV5-1 to TRBJ1-1, with D uncertain. This CDR3 has 13 amino acids. The germline V gene encodes CDR1 SGHRS and CDR2 YFSETQ. V lost 0 bases and J 8 bases, leaving 11 bases between the germline ends. The CDR3 is CASSLEAGKEAFF. In DNA form, the CDR3 reads TGCGCCAGCAGCTTGGAGGCGGGGAAAGAAGCTTTCTTT.

The chain uses TRBV5-4 and TRBJ2-7, with a tentative D call TRBD2 (6 bases). Germline V gives CDR1 SGHNT, CDR2 YYREEE (reference sequence). The CDR3 is made up of 14 amino acids. Trimming left V 0 bases short and J 7 bases short, with 14 bases between. The DNA for the CDR3 is TGTGCCAGCAGCTTGGCGGGGGTCGCGCGTGAGCAGTACTTC. The encoded protein is CASSLAGVAREQYF.

This chain uses TRBV2 with TRBJ2-3; tentative D call: TRBD2 (6 bases). Germline lookup yields CDR1 SNHLY and CDR2 FYNNEI. Trimming took off 1 base at V and 11 bases at J, with 10 bases between the two ends. This CDR3 comprises 12 residues. Here the CDR3 reads CASSEEVRGQYF. The CDR3 DNA follows: TGTGCCAGCAGTGAAGAGGTGCGGGGGCAGTATTTT.

The V call is TRBV7-9, the J call TRBJ2-5; D possibly corresponds to TRBD1 (5 bases). Trimming stripped 4 bases from V and 2 bases from J, with 14 bases between. Looked up from germline, CDR1 is SEHNR and CDR2 is FQNEAQ (reference sequence). This CDR3 region has 15 residues. CDR3 region: CASSWRQITQETQYF. The CDR3 nucleotides read TGTGCCAGCAGCTGGCGACAGATTACTCAAGAGACCCAGTACTTC. The whole variable domain, filled in from reference TRBV7-9 and TRBJ2-5, reads DTGVSQNPRHKITKRGQNVTFRCDPISEHNRLYWYRQTLGQGPEFLTYFQNEAQLEKSRLLSDRFSAERPKGSFSTLEIQRTEQGDSAMYLCASSWRQITQETQYFGPGTRLLVL.

This clone has a handful of counts. The V gene is TRBV2, the J gene TRBJ1-4; 11 bases are a match to TRBD1. V lost 7 bases and J lost 7; bases outside the gene matches: 5. The CDR3 runs to 14 residues. The V gene's germline CDR1 is SNHLY and CDR2 FYNNEI. CDR3 DNA sequence: TGTGCCAGCACCACCGGGACAGGGGGTGAAAAACTGTTTTTT. It yields the protein CASTTGTGGEKLFF.

J is TRBJ2-3 and V is TRBV5-1; D might be TRBD1 (5 bases). Per the germline V gene, CDR1 is SGHRS and CDR2 is YFSETQ. V lost 2 bases and J lost 4, with 17 bases in between. This CDR3 is 16 amino acids long. CDR3 loop: CASSFRAGNVADTQYF. In nucleotides, the CDR3 is TGCGCCAGCAGCTTCCGGGCAGGGAACGTTGCAGATACGCAGTATTTT.

This chain links TRBV5-6 with TRBJ1-1; 9 bases align to TRBD1. CDR1 SGHDT and CDR2 YYEEEE come from the germline V gene. The CDR3 is made up of 16 amino acids. The V and J ends lost 5 bases and 2 bases, in that order; junction bases with no gene match: 10. Written as DNA, the CDR3 is TGTGCCAGCAGTCGCGGGACAGGGAGGTCAAACACTGAAGCTTTCTTT. Its translation is CASSRGTGRSNTEAFF.

The rearrangement joins TRBV25-1 to TRBJ2-4, with 8 bases identical to TRBD1. This CDR3 spans 12 amino acids. Germline lookup yields CDR1 MGHDK and CDR2 SYGVNS. V lost 3 bases, J lost 15 bases, and 7 bases stayed unmatched. The CDR3 sequence is CASSDFYGTGYF. As DNA, the CDR3 is TGTGCCAGCAGTGATTTTTATGGGACAGGGTACTTC.

This clone is a singleton in its sample. This chain links TRBV15 with TRBJ2-5; 13 nucleotides line up with TRBD2. V was pared by 4 bases and J by 4 bases, with 9 bases of the junction left unmatched. The CDR3 has 17 amino acids. The V gene's germline CDR1 is LNHNV and CDR2 YYDKDF (reference sequence). The CDR3: CATSTLTSGGARETQYF. DNA for the CDR3: TGTGCCACCAGCACCCTAACTAGCGGGGGGGCGCGAGAGACCCAGTACTTC.

This chain connects TRBV20-1 to TRBJ2-7, with TRBD2 matching over 7 bases. This CDR3 spans 11 amino acids. The V and J ends lost 6 bases and 7 bases, in that order; junction bases with no gene match: 6. From germline, CDR1 is DFQATT and CDR2 SNEGSKA (reference sequence). DNA for the CDR3: TGCAGTGCGGTGGGGGGGATTGAGCAGTACTTC. It yields the protein CSAVGGIEQYF.

V and J are TRBV7-9 and TRBJ1-4; 7 bases agree with TRBD1. Germline CDR1 and CDR2: SEHNR and FQNEAQ (reference sequence). CDR3 length equals 13 residues. After removal of 0 bases from V and 17 bases from J, the junction contained 9 bases not matched to a gene. The CDR3 reads CASSLAGPGQPFF. In nucleotides, the CDR3 is TGTGCCAGCAGCTTAGCCGGACCGGGACAGCCCTTTTTT.

This chain links TRBV7-3 with TRBJ1-1; no clear D gene. The germline V and J ends were trimmed by 1 base and 0 bases, with 9 bases remaining between them. The CDR3 runs 15 residues. CDR1 SGHTA and CDR2 FQGTGA come from the germline V gene. CDR3 sequence: CASSLNGGMNTEAFF. As DNA, the CDR3 is TGTGCCAGCAGCTTAAACGGAGGCATGAACACTGAAGCTTTCTTT.

This chain links TRBV5-1 with TRBJ2-4; a possible D gene is TRBD1 (5 bases). This CDR3 is built from 16 residues. Germline CDR1 is SGHRS and CDR2 is YFSETQ. Trimming took off 2 bases at V and 7 bases at J, with 19 bases between the two ends. The CDR3 DNA is TGCGCCAGCAGCTTAGGTTCCGCAGGGCTGGTGAACATTCAGTACTTC. Translating it yields CASSLGSAGLVNIQYF.

The V call is TRBV5-1, the J call TRBJ1-2; 8 bases agree with TRBD1. Germline V gene sequence: CDR1 SGHRS, CDR2 YFSETQ. Losses at the gene ends were 4 bases for V and 0 bases for J; bases not matched to a gene: 5. This CDR3 region has 15 residues. Here the CDR3 DNA reads TGCGCCAGCAGCCTCCCACAGGGGGCTAACTATGGCTACACCTTC. It codes for CASSLPQGANYGYTF.

V usage is TRBV29-1 and J usage is TRBJ2-3, with 9 bases lining up with TRBD2. The CDR3 spans 13 residues. Per germline, CDR1 SQVTM and CDR2 ANQGSEA. Trimming cost V 1 base and J 4 bases; bases outside gene matches: 0. CDR3 bases: TGCAGCGTTGAAGGACTAGCGGCAGATACGCAGTATTTT. This translates into CSVEGLAADTQYF.

V gene TRBV14 combines with J gene TRBJ1-1; D is unclear. V lost 5 bases and J 4 bases, leaving 23 bases between the germline ends. This CDR3 has 17 residues. The germline CDR1 and CDR2 sequences are SGHDN and FVKESK. The CDR3 loop reads CASSAPKGVGVGTEAFF. The CDR3 DNA reads TGTGCCAGCAGCGCACCTAAGGGCGTGGGAGTCGGCACTGAAGCTTTCTTT.